Sequencing of this T cell receptor (beta chain) was carried out in a study of blood T cell repertoires in COVID-19 (dated by TCRdb to between 2020 and 2021). Looking at the study overall: The collaborator samples originated in the United States, Italy and Spain and spanned the acute and convalescent phases of COVID-19. The repertoires were released in a freely available public database intended as a resource for research on the immune response to SARS-CoV-2. Where available, HLA class I and class II types were taken from metadata supplied by the sample provider and were not determined by assay-based typing. The prospective study material was composed of cDNA or gDNA derived from T cells, B-cell-depleted T cells, or PBMCs. A de-identified subject ID, COVID-19 status, age in years and sex were almost always included in the sample metadata. Subjects who had been exposed to COVID-19, were actively infected with it, or had recovered from it provided the deeply sampled blood TCRbeta repertoires that made up the dataset. Samples were obtained from the ongoing ImmuneRACE study (first 160 participants) and from 1,254 subjects provided by 6 global collaborators.

Whole blood was collected in K2EDTA tubes by collaborating institutions according to the institutions' own protocols. Collaborator samples were shipped for TCRbeta analysis as frozen whole blood, isolated PBMCs, or DNA extracted from either sample type. TCRbeta CDR3 regions were amplified from genomic DNA by means of the immunoSEQ Assay, a bias-controlled multiplex PCR. In the authors' own workflow: The number of nucleated cells in each sample was estimated by amplification of reference gene primers within the assay. To quantify the absolute abundance of each unique TCRbeta CDR3 rearrangement, sequence reads were collapsed and filtered. Productive Simpson clonality was computed per sample as the square root of Simpson's diversity index over productive rearrangements. Here the immuneACCESS table is served through TCRdb, limited to in-frame sequences with V and J called. Missing clones are a known gap in these copies; in checked studies unresolved V genes cover under half, and the rest lacks a known reason. The V and J calls and the clone size are those of that table, but D and trimming were determined from the DNA. This sample holds around 78,000 clones; roughly 87% were observed only once. 1% of the sample rests with the top ten.

There are 16 amino acids in the CDR3, from cysteine to phenylalanine inclusive. CDR3 DNA only is kept here, 48 bases in frame from base 1. Ends trimmed: V by 2 bases, J by 5 bases; bases unmatched to a gene: 8. From a lookup of the germline V gene, CDR1 and CDR2 are SGHAT and FQNNGV. A remark on this clone: Its specific antigen is unknown. No base quality information exists; no much larger clone differs at one position.

Broader findings and caveats from the paper: How much clinical and demographic metadata was included differed by source and by participant, and the metadata was provided uncurated.

Source material: peripheral blood. This clonotype was sampled from a woman between 45 and 60 years old in a cohort sampled during active COVID-19. In this chain, TRBV11-2 is recombined with TRBJ2-7, and 11 junction bases match TRBD2. The DNA sequence reads TGTGCCAGCAGCTTAAGTAGCGGGAGGGCCCCAAACGAGCAGTACTTC. It translates to CASSLSSGRAPNEQYF. With the portions outside the CDR3 filled from the reference TRBV11-2 and TRBJ2-7 genes, the complete variable region becomes EAGVAQSPRYKIIEKRQSVAFWCNPISGHATLYWYQQILGQGPKLLIQFQNNGVVDDSQLPKDRFSAERLKGVDSTLKIQPAKLEDSAVYLCASSLSSGRAPNEQYFGPGTRLTVT.